This record concerns one T cell receptor (beta chain) sequence. This receptor's antigen is unknown. No clone much larger than this one lies a single base away; base qualities are absent. The data belong to a study of graft-versus-host responses after intestinal transplantation (dated by TCRdb to the early 2020s). Notes on the research overall: Recipients received multivisceral, liver-intestinal, or isolated intestinal transplants. Rather than going through the commercial service, samples from a few later patients were sequenced in-house on an Illumina MiSeq and processed with MiXCR. The cohort enrolled 24 intestinal transplant recipients, one of whom was a retransplant, and 3 patients without pretransplant specimens were excluded. To identify alloreactive clones, pre-transplant mixed lymphocyte reaction products were sequenced and then compared with unstimulated pre-transplant donor and recipient T cells. Bulk TCR-beta CDR3 sequencing was used to track graft-versus-host and host-versus-graft alloreactive T cell clones in the graft, circulation and bone marrow after intestinal transplantation. Donor T cell macrochimerism was defined as a peak of at least 4% donor T cells among recipient peripheral blood mononuclear cells. All recipients received anti-thymocyte globulin induction followed by maintenance tacrolimus and steroids for around 3 years. Overall study results and their limits: The conclusions were limited by the relatively low number and heterogeneity of the intestinal transplant patients. GvH clones turned up in recipient bone marrow, with some appearing earlier in ileal mucosa or blood, a pattern consistent with an intestinal mucosal origin. In patients with donor T cell macrochimerism, the allografts had high GvH to HvG T cell clonal ratios. Early after transplant, declines in HvG clones were associated with peak levels of circulating GvH clones.

From the germline V gene, CDR1 is SNHLY and CDR2 is FYNNEI. The CDR3 spans 14 residues, from the cysteine through the phenylalanine. The CDR3 DNA has 42 bases and is translated from base 1. After removal of 3 bases from V and 6 bases from J, the junction retains 6 bases not matched to a gene. Library method: the immunoSEQ multiplex PCR assay. For most patients, genomic DNA was isolated using the Qiagen DNeasy Blood and Tissue Kit and was shipped frozen to Adaptive Biotechnologies for TCR sequencing. High-throughput TCR-beta CDR3 sequencing of genomic DNA from most patients was performed by Adaptive Biotechnologies. For the original study's pipeline: Adaptive's ImmunoSEQ software was the source of the TCR sequencing data for 15 to 20 patients, while a few other patients were processed with MiXCR and VDJtools. To correct CD4 versus CD8 sorting errors, any sequence found in both subsets at a frequency ratio below 5:1 was removed. CDR3 nucleotide sequences shared between donor and recipient were removed because their origin could not be assigned. To be classed as alloreactive, a clone needed at least 2-fold expansion over unstimulated cells and a minimum CFSE-low frequency of 0.002% (template counts) or 0.001% (read counts). Clones detected in sequenced pre-transplant spleen, lymph node, or MLR CFSE-low populations of the donor or recipient were defined as mappable. Cumulative frequency of alloreactive clones was calculated as a percentage of all sequences weighted by copy number. TCRdb's version of the immuneACCESS table is confined to in-frame rearrangements and falls short of the full clone set. An unresolved V gene accounts for under half of the shortfall where checked; the remainder is of unknown origin. The D gene and trimming were derived from the DNA, and the V and J assignments and clone size from that table. This sample holds 70,000 to 100,000 clones; roughly nine tenths were observed only once. The biggest ten clones account for roughly 0.37% of the sample.

The sample's time point label, in plain terms: cells obtained before transplantation from donor or recipient. CD3+CD4+ and CD3+CD8+ populations were FACS-sorted from unstimulated pre-transplant donor and recipient cells taken from spleen or lymph nodes. The receptor comes from a human donor who received an intestinal transplant. The sequence links TRBV2 to TRBJ1-2, and 8 junction bases match TRBD1. Sample: unstimulated CD4+ T cells sorted from spleen or lymph node cells, taken before intestinal transplant. The bases are TGTGCCAGCAGTGACCCCGGACAGGGCCATGGCTACACCTTC. This yields the protein CASSDPGQGHGYTF.